This T cell receptor (beta chain) was documented in a study of blood T cells in healthy people across ages. Healthy Caucasians from Russia aged about 6 to 100 served as donors. It was with a sample-barcoded 5' primer and a J-beta primer mix that a second PCR of about 7 to 12 cycles was run. TCRdb recomputed calls from the 5' RACE reads with MiXCR, one row per CDR3 protein. Seen here are around 1,700,000 distinct CDR3 sequences, 25% to 30% observed once, and the top ten hold less than 9.5%. The table lists this clonotype with a few counts. The germline V gene encodes CDR1 MGHRA and CDR2 YSYEKL. Trimming pared 0 bases from V and 6 bases from J, leaving 11 bases between. The CDR3 has 14 residues.

The genes are TRBV4-1 and TRBJ2-5, with D possibly matching TRBD1 (5 bases). Sequencing was done on a sample of blood. This TCR came from a woman aged 30 to 39 in good health. CDR3 nucleotides: TGCGCCAGCAGCCAAGATCAGGGTAGGCAGACCCAGTACTTC. It translates to CASSQDQGRQTQYF.